These 21 T cell receptor beta chains share one sample of origin, sequenced in a study of shared clonotypes between healthy human individuals. The protocol was immunoSEQ multiplex PCR, while the TCRdb copy is restricted to in-frame clones and leaves out a portion. The sample holds about 600,000 clones, roughly 97% seen once. The sequencing sample was made of naive CD4+ T cells sorted from blood. Specified subset: CD45RA+ positively selected. The receptors were sampled from a woman between 25 and 40 years old in good health.

This sequence joins TRBV6-5 and TRBJ2-2; 9 bases agree with TRBD2. The CDR3 is made up of 15 amino acids. Losses at the gene ends were 5 bases for V and 6 bases for J; bases not matched to a gene: 7. The germline gives CDR1 MNHEY, CDR2 SVGAGI. Here the CDR3 DNA reads TGTGCCAGCAGTGGCTTCTTAGCGGGAGCCGGGGAGCTGTTTTTT. This sequence encodes CASSGFLAGAGELFF.

The chain has TRBV5-1 and TRBJ1-3; D gene unclear. The CDR3 runs 17 residues. Germline CDR1 reads SGHRS; CDR2 reads YFSETQ. Trimming pared 4 bases from V and 6 bases from J, leaving 23 bases between. The CDR3 nucleotides are TGCGCCAGCAGCCCAGAAGGTGTATGGGGTGAGGAAAACACCATATATTTT. Protein product: CASSPEGVWGEENTIYF.

CDR3 region: CASSEGLGAYEQYF. In nucleotides, the CDR3 is TGCGCCAGCAGCGAGGGACTAGGGGCCTACGAGCAGTACTTC. The chain uses TRBV5-1 and TRBJ2-7; 8 bases are a match to TRBD2. The germline V gene has CDR1 SGHRS and CDR2 YFSETQ. J was trimmed by 2 bases and V by 4 bases; bases with no gene match: 5. The CDR3 totals 14 residues.

The rearrangement joins TRBV7-9 to TRBJ2-6; 7 nucleotides align to TRBD1. The junction had 10 bases not matched to a gene; V was cut back by 5 bases and J by 0 bases. The CDR3 is made up of 18 amino acids. Per germline, CDR1 SEHNR and CDR2 FQNEAQ (reference sequence). CDR3 sequence reads: CASSVDRDRSSGANVLTF. The DNA of the CDR3 is TGTGCCAGCAGCGTCGACAGGGATAGGAGCTCTGGGGCCAACGTCCTGACTTTC.

The chain recombines TRBV28 with TRBJ2-7; no reliable D call. CDR1 and CDR2 from the germline V gene are MDHEN and SYDVKM. This CDR3 spans 13 amino acids. Trimming stripped 8 bases from V and 9 bases from J, with 20 bases between. In nucleotides, the CDR3 is TGTGCCAGCTGCCCAAGGCTTCGACTGGCGCAGTACTTC. Amino acids: CASCPRLRLAQYF.

The CDR3 protein is CASSSMYYGYTF. The CDR3, as DNA: TGTGCCAGCAGTTCCATGTACTATGGCTACACCTTC. J is TRBJ1-2 and V is TRBV28; D call uncertain. V was pared by 4 bases and J by 3 bases, with 6 bases between. Germline assignment: CDR1 MDHEN and CDR2 SYDVKM. The length of the CDR3 is 12 residues.

This sequence joins TRBV5-1 and TRBJ2-1; 7 bases align to TRBD2. With 0 bases clipped from V and 4 bases from J, the junction kept 13 bases outside the gene matches. Germline values: CDR1 SGHRS, CDR2 YFSETQ. The CDR3 spans 18 residues. In DNA form, the CDR3 reads TGCGCCAGCAGCTTGGACGCTAGACTAGCCGACCGGTACAATGAGCAGTTCTTC. The encoded protein is CASSLDARLADRYNEQFF.

The genes are TRBV28 and TRBJ2-7, with D uncertain. This CDR3 region has 14 residues. Germline lookup yields CDR1 MDHEN and CDR2 SYDVKM. Trimming stripped 8 bases from V and 2 bases from J, with 16 bases between. CDR3 region: CASATLTAAYEQYF. The CDR3 nucleotides read TGTGCCAGCGCTACGCTGACTGCCGCCTACGAGCAGTACTTC.

This chain links TRBV5-1 with TRBJ2-3; 8 nucleotides agree with TRBD2. After removal of 6 bases from V and 5 bases from J, the junction contained 20 bases not matched to a gene. The CDR3 covers 18 residues. Germline V lookup: CDR1 SGHRS, CDR2 YFSETQ. The DNA for the CDR3 is TGCGCCAGCATCCCTGGGCTAGCTAGCGGGCGACTTGAAGATACGCAGTATTTT. Its translation: CASIPGLASGRLEDTQYF.

The V gene is TRBV29-1, the J gene TRBJ2-1; D is tentatively TRBD1 or TRBD2 (5 bases each). V shed 2 bases and J shed 6 bases, with 8 bases lying between them. The CDR3 consists of 12 residues. CDR1 SQVTM and CDR2 ANQGSEA come from the germline V gene. In nucleotides, the CDR3 is TGCAGCGTTGAATGGGGGAGCAATGAGCAGTTCTTC. It translates to CSVEWGSNEQFF.

The chain employs TRBV5-1 and TRBJ1-1; 7 bases are shared with TRBD1. The V gene's germline CDR1 is SGHRS and CDR2 YFSETQ. The ends lost 0 bases at V and 1 base at J; junction bases unmatched: 3. CDR3 size: 15 residues. The CDR3 loop reads CASSLEGTENTEAFF. The CDR3 region has the DNA TGCGCCAGCAGCTTGGAAGGGACAGAGAACACTGAAGCTTTCTTT.

This rearrangement joins TRBV2 to TRBJ1-1; TRBD1 matches at 8 bases. Germline CDR1 reads SNHLY; CDR2 reads FYNNEI. The CDR3 sequence is 13 residues long. With 4 bases clipped from V and 6 bases from J, the junction kept 4 bases outside the gene matches. The CDR3 region is CASSGQGKAEAFF. CDR3 nucleotides: TGTGCCAGCAGTGGACAGGGGAAGGCTGAAGCTTTCTTT.

The V and J genes are TRBV4-1 and TRBJ2-1; tentative D call: TRBD1 (6 bases). Trimming left V 4 bases short and J 10 bases short, with 14 bases between. Germline V gene data show CDR1 as MGHRA and CDR2 as YSYEKL. CDR3 size: 13 residues. CDR3 sequence: CASSRRGQGEQFF. The CDR3 region has the DNA TGCGCCAGCAGCCGCCGGGGACAAGGGGAGCAGTTCTTC.

The chain joins TRBV6-5 to TRBJ2-3; D may be TRBD2 (5 bases). Trimming shortened V by 6 bases and J by 2 bases, and 15 bases separated the two germline ends. Germline lookup yields CDR1 MNHEY and CDR2 SVGAGI. This CDR3 contains 15 residues. For the CDR3, the DNA is TGTGCCAGCAGCCAACTAGGAAAATCCACAGATACGCAGTATTTT. This codes for CASSQLGKSTDTQYF.

The chain is built from TRBV4-2 and TRBJ2-7; 9 positions match TRBD2. With V trimmed by 4 bases and J by 3 bases, 16 bases remained unmatched. CDR1 and CDR2 from the germline V gene are LGHNA and YNFKEQ. This CDR3 spans 18 amino acids. This chain's CDR3 is CASSRQVGVAGEGYEQYF. The CDR3 DNA follows: TGTGCCAGCAGCCGCCAAGTGGGAGTAGCGGGAGAGGGCTACGAGCAGTACTTC.

The chain combines TRBV28 with TRBJ2-1, with D possibly called TRBD1 or TRBD2 (5 bases each). Germline V gene data show CDR1 as MDHEN and CDR2 as SYDVKM. This CDR3 spans 12 amino acids. V was cut by 6 bases and J by 9 bases, with 12 bases left in between. The CDR3 here is CASRLGDFEQFF. CDR3 in DNA: TGTGCCAGCAGGCTGGGGGATTTTGAGCAGTTCTTC.

This chain uses TRBV7-6 with TRBJ2-1; 13 bases are a match to TRBD2. The CDR3 loop spans 14 amino acids. Germline assignment: CDR1 SGHVS and CDR2 FNYEAQ. The junction had 4 bases not matched to a gene; V was cut back by 6 bases and J by 8 bases. The CDR3 DNA sequence: TGTGCCAGCAGGCGGACTAGCGGGAGCGATGAGCAGTTCTTC. Protein sequence: CASRRTSGSDEQFF.

This clone has just one count. The chain combines TRBV28 with TRBJ2-3, with TRBD2 matching 9 bases. Germline V gives CDR1 MDHEN, CDR2 SYDVKM. Unmatched junction bases numbered 4, after V lost 2 bases and J lost 4 bases. This CDR3 is built from 15 residues. Here the CDR3 DNA reads TGTGCCAGCAGTTTAGGCGGGAGGGCCCCAGATACGCAGTATTTT. It is translated as CASSLGGRAPDTQYF.

The gene calls are TRBV11-1 and TRBJ2-3, with no clear D. Germline CDR1 and CDR2: SGHAT and FQDESV (reference sequence). The CDR3 runs to 15 residues. Trimming removed 1 base at V and 3 bases at J, with 11 bases between. CDR3 loop: CASSLGSRWTDTQYF. The CDR3 DNA follows: TGTGCCAGCAGCTTAGGATCACGTTGGACAGATACGCAGTATTTT.

The rearrangement uses TRBV15 and TRBJ2-3; D might be TRBD1 (5 bases). Between the trimmed V and J ends, which lost 0 bases and 5 bases, there was a span of 9 bases. Looked up from germline, CDR1 is LNHNV and CDR2 is YYDKDF (reference sequence). The CDR3 runs to 14 residues. CDR3 region: CATSRDLGRDTQYF. CDR3 DNA: TGTGCCACCAGCAGAGATTTGGGGCGAGATACGCAGTATTTT.

CDR3 amino acids: CASSEPGLPTSYEQYF. CDR3 bases: TGCGCCAGCAGCGAGCCGGGACTGCCGACCTCCTACGAGCAGTACTTC. The chain joins TRBV10-2 to TRBJ2-7; perhaps TRBD2 as D (6 bases). CDR3 size: 16 residues. Germline V lookup: CDR1 WSHSY, CDR2 SAAADI. V dropped 6 bases and J dropped 0 bases, with 18 bases sitting between them.